These 21 T cell receptor beta chains were all obtained from the same sample, sequenced in a study of T cells after yellow fever vaccination. TCRdb processed the 5' RACE reads anew with MiXCR; each CDR3 protein has one entry. The sample shows 250,000 to 400,000 distinct CDR3 sequences, roughly 4.3% of them seen only once. Sample: PBMCs, taken 15 days after the yellow fever booster vaccination. The receptors shown here come from a man aged 18 to 30 who received the YFV17D yellow fever vaccine.

This clonotype was seen repeatedly, ten times or more. The rearrangement joins TRBV7-2 to TRBJ2-1; D possibly matches TRBD1 or TRBD2 (6 bases each). Germline CDR1 is SGHTA and CDR2 is FQGNSA. CDR3 length equals 16 residues. Trimming took off 0 bases at V and 9 bases at J, with 18 bases between the two ends. CDR3 in DNA: TGTGCCAGCAGCTTAGCGCTAGGGGGGCCGCGCGGTGAGCAGTTCTTC. This encodes CASSLALGGPRGEQFF.

This chain links TRBV12-3 or TRBV12-4 with TRBJ2-5; D may be TRBD1 (6 bases). The V end was cut by 6 bases, the J end by 6 bases, with 14 bases between. The CDR3 spans 13 residues. This CDR3 reads CASRDTGWKTQYF. Here the CDR3 DNA reads TGTGCCAGCAGGGACACAGGGTGGAAGACCCAGTACTTC.

The chain combines TRBV13 with TRBJ1-5, with a possible D match to TRBD1 (5 bases). V lost 0 bases, J lost 0 bases, and 6 bases lay in between. CDR1 and CDR2 from the germline V gene are PRHDT and FYEKMQ (reference sequence). The CDR3 consists of 15 residues. Written as DNA, the CDR3 is TGTGCCAGCAGCTTAGGGGGGCGTAGCAATCAGCCCCAGCATTTT. This sequence encodes CASSLGGRSNQPQHF.

This clonotype has a handful of counts. The V call is TRBV6-6, the J call TRBJ2-7; no firm D call. CDR3 length equals 13 residues. Germline V lookup: CDR1 MNHNY, CDR2 SVGAGI (reference sequence). CDR3: CPQRHSRTYEQYV. CDR3 coding DNA: TGTCCTCAGCGACACAGCAGAACATACGAGCAGTACGTC.

This clonotype was seen ten or more times. The chain recombines TRBV6-2 or TRBV6-3 with TRBJ2-7, with D perhaps matching TRBD2 (7 bases). Trimming cost V 6 bases and J 5 bases, with 23 bases left between them. CDR3 length: 16 amino acids. Germline CDR1 is MNHEY and CDR2 is SVGEGT. The CDR3 sequence: CASSLRWATGGHEQYV. Written as DNA, the CDR3 is TGTGCCAGCAGCCTACGTTGGGCCACCGGGGGGCACGAGCAGTACGTC.

This clonotype was recorded a few times. As DNA, the CDR3 is TGCGCCAGCAGCTTCGGGAGTGTTGCAGATACGCAGTATTTT. Protein sequence: CASSFGSVADTQYF. The rearrangement joins TRBV5-1 to TRBJ2-3; tentatively, D is TRBD2 (6 bases). The CDR3 loop spans 14 amino acids. Trimming took 2 bases from V and 4 from J, leaving 11 bases between them. Germline values: CDR1 SGHRS, CDR2 YFSETQ.

This clonotype was counted ten times or more. The chain joins TRBV4-1 to TRBJ2-4, with 10 bases fitting TRBD1. Germline V gives CDR1 MGHRA, CDR2 YSYEKL. This CDR3 has 15 residues. Losses at the gene ends were 5 bases for V and 6 bases for J; bases not matched to a gene: 7. The CDR3 reads CASSTRQGARNIQYF. The CDR3 nucleotides are TGCGCCAGCAGCACCCGACAGGGGGCGCGAAACATTCAGTACTTC.

This clonotype was counted at least ten times. V is TRBV5-1 and J is TRBJ2-3; unclear D gene. Germline CDR1 SGHRS, CDR2 YFSETQ. The CDR3 is 15 residues long. Trimming took off 3 bases at V and 0 bases at J, with 11 bases between the two ends. For the CDR3, the DNA is TGCGCCAGCAGCTCCACCTTCGGGAGCACAGATACGCAGTATTTT. It yields the protein CASSSTFGSTDTQYF.

This clonotype was recorded a few times. The chain employs TRBV9 and TRBJ2-1, with TRBD2 identical over 8 bases. Germline values: CDR1 SGDLS, CDR2 YYNGEE. This CDR3 has 16 amino acids. V was clipped by 3 bases and J by 4 bases; unmatched bases: 9. Here the CDR3 DNA reads TGTGCCAGCAGCGCCGCGAGGGTAGCGGGGTACAATGAGCAGTTCTTC. Translated, it gives CASSAARVAGYNEQFF.

There are a few counts of this clonotype. The chain recombines TRBV20-1 with TRBJ2-7, with D unclear. The V gene's germline CDR1 is DFQATT and CDR2 SNEGSKA (reference sequence). The CDR3 length is 11 residues. V lost 6 bases, J lost 6 bases, and 12 bases lay in between. DNA for the CDR3: TGCAGTGCCAGTGGTCTCTTCGAGCAGTACTTC. It translates to CSASGLFEQYF.

This clonotype was seen only a few times. The CDR3 reads CASSLSAGGVKDPLHF. In DNA form, the CDR3 reads TGTGCCAGCAGCTTATCTGCCGGTGGAGTGAAAGACCCCCTCCACTTT. The chain combines TRBV7-6 with TRBJ1-6; no definite D call. Per the germline V gene, CDR1 is SGHVS and CDR2 is FNYEAQ. Trimming removed 2 bases at V and 13 bases at J, with 21 bases between. The CDR3 is made up of 16 amino acids.

The genes are TRBV20-1 and TRBJ2-3; 8 bases fit TRBD1. The CDR3 contains 14 residues. Trimming cost V 5 bases and J 0 bases; bases outside gene matches: 4. The germline gives CDR1 DFQATT, CDR2 SNEGSKA (reference sequence). CDR3 in amino acids: CSARQGSSTDTQYF. In DNA, the CDR3 is TGCAGTGCTCGACAGGGGTCTAGCACAGATACGCAGTATTTT.

V usage is TRBV20-1 and J usage is TRBJ1-5; D might be TRBD1 (6 bases). Germline V gene data show CDR1 as DFQATT and CDR2 as SNEGSKA (reference sequence). This CDR3 region has 15 residues. Trimming pared 1 base from V and 2 bases from J, leaving 12 bases between. The CDR3 loop is CSARVFGQRNQPQHF. The DNA of the CDR3 is TGCAGTGCTAGAGTTTTTGGACAGCGCAATCAGCCCCAGCATTTT.

This clonotype came up many times. The J gene is TRBJ1-6, the V gene TRBV4-1; TRBD1 is a possible D gene (5 bases). Germline V lookup: CDR1 MGHRA, CDR2 YSYEKL. Between the trimmed V and J ends, which lost 4 bases and 13 bases, there was a span of 26 bases. The CDR3 sequence is 17 residues long. In DNA form, the CDR3 reads TGCGCCAGCAGCCGACCATCGCGGGGCCCCCGGGTAATGCCCCTCCACTTT. Translated, it gives CASSRPSRGPRVMPLHF.

The rearrangement joins TRBV13 to TRBJ2-3; D not certain. Germline-derived CDR1 and CDR2 are PRHDT and FYEKMQ (reference sequence). Deletions cut 0 bases from V and 3 bases from J, with 16 bases between. The CDR3 loop spans 17 amino acids. The CDR3 DNA is TGTGCCAGCAGCTTAGGGAAAGTAGGCCGTAGGACAGATACGCAGTATTTT. It translates to CASSLGKVGRRTDTQYF.

The CDR3 region is CASSPGVGGLYEQYF. DNA of the CDR3: TGTGCCAGCTCTCCCGGTGTGGGGGGCCTCTACGAGCAGTACTTC. This chain uses TRBV18 with TRBJ2-7; the D call may be TRBD1 or TRBD2 (6 bases each). The CDR3 is 15 residues long. V gave up 6 bases and J gave up 3 bases, with 18 bases separating them. Germline V gives CDR1 KGHSH, CDR2 LQKENI.

The chain joins TRBV3-1 to TRBJ2-1, with 7 bases identical to TRBD1. CDR1 and CDR2 (germline): LGHDT, YNNKEL (reference sequence). After removal of 0 bases from V and 0 bases from J, the junction contained 8 bases not matched to a gene. CDR3 length: 18 amino acids. CDR3 protein: CASSQDQRGQSSYNEQFF. CDR3 bases: TGTGCCAGCAGCCAAGACCAGAGGGGGCAATCCTCCTACAATGAGCAGTTCTTC.

The sample holds a few counts of this clonotype. The V call is TRBV5-1, the J call TRBJ2-2; the D gene is possibly TRBD1 (6 bases). The CDR3 covers 16 residues. Germline V CDR1 and CDR2: SGHRS, YFSETQ. Trimming cost V 1 base and J 1 base, with 11 bases left between them. CDR3 sequence: CASSLFGTQNTGELFF. The CDR3 nucleotides are TGCGCCAGCAGCTTGTTTGGGACACAGAACACCGGGGAGCTGTTTTTT.

In its sample, this clonotype was seen many times. The chain recombines TRBV19 with TRBJ2-7; the match to TRBD2 covers 8 bases. J lost 6 bases, V lost 1 base, and 5 bases had no gene match. Germline V CDR1 and CDR2: LNHDA, SQIVND (reference sequence). The CDR3 consists of 14 residues. The CDR3 spells CASSIVAGSSEQYF. The CDR3 bases are TGTGCCAGTAGTATAGTAGCGGGGTCTTCCGAGCAGTACTTC.

This clonotype was picked up many times. This rearrangement joins TRBV5-1 to TRBJ2-3; the D gene could be TRBD1 or TRBD2 (6 bases each). Deletions cut 4 bases from V and 0 bases from J, with 21 bases between. The germline CDR1 and CDR2 sequences are SGHRS and YFSETQ. The CDR3 is 18 amino acids. CDR3 residues: CASSPVGRDMSSTDTQYF. CDR3 DNA sequence: TGCGCCAGCAGCCCGGTCGGGCGGGACATGTCTAGCACAGATACGCAGTATTTT.

This clonotype has more than one count but fewer than ten. The rearrangement links TRBV4-1 to TRBJ1-5, with TRBD1 matching 8 bases. The CDR3 length is 15 residues. Germline loops: CDR1 MGHRA, CDR2 YSYEKL. With V trimmed by 3 bases and J by 11 bases, 12 bases remained unmatched. The CDR3 DNA is TGCGCCAGCAGCCATGGACAGGGCCCGTTAAGTACCCAGCATTTT. Translating gives CASSHGQGPLSTQHF.